The 22 T cell receptor beta chains below were found in one sample sequenced in a study of cytomegalovirus exposure and HLA in healthy donors. 60 Vbeta and 13 Jbeta primers were used in PCR. The table came from immunoSEQ multiplex PCR; TCRdb's copy has only in-frame clones and leaves some out. The data contain about 98,000 clones, around 63% of them singletons. The material sequenced was PBMCs. These receptors came from a human donor in good health.

The gene calls are TRBV6-5 and TRBJ2-1, with 7 bases aligning to TRBD2. Germline trimming cut 6 bases from V and 3 bases from J; bases unmatched to any gene: 8. This CDR3 comprises 15 residues. The germline V gene encodes CDR1 MNHEY and CDR2 SVGAGI. This CDR3 reads CASRPSGGGYNEQFF. The DNA for the CDR3 is TGTGCCAGCAGACCCTCCGGCGGGGGCTACAATGAGCAGTTCTTC.

The chain couples TRBV19 to TRBJ1-3; unclear D gene. Trimming took off 10 bases at V and 3 bases at J, with 10 bases between the two ends. The CDR3 length is 12 residues. Germline V CDR1 and CDR2: LNHDA, SQIVND (reference sequence). CDR3 amino acids: CATRTRGNTIYF. The CDR3 region has the DNA TGTGCCACGCGGACTCGTGGAAACACCATATATTTT.

The gene calls are TRBV18 and TRBJ1-2; unclear D gene. The germline V gene encodes CDR1 KGHSH and CDR2 LQKENI. V lost 2 bases to trimming and J lost 4 bases, with 8 bases between them. CDR3 length equals 13 residues. The CDR3 DNA is TGTGCCAGCTCACCAGGTAGCGGCTATGGCTACACCTTC. Encoded protein: CASSPGSGYGYTF.

This clone was found a few times. The chain has TRBV5-8 and TRBJ2-7, with a weak D call TRBD2 (5 bases). The CDR3 is 15 amino acids. Trimming left V 4 bases short and J 4 bases short, with 18 bases between. The germline CDR1 and CDR2 sequences are SGHTS and YDEGEE. CDR3: CASSPTSWVEYEQYF. The CDR3 DNA reads as TGTGCCAGCAGCCCAACTAGTTGGGTTGAGTACGAGCAGTACTTC.

This chain uses TRBV5-1 with TRBJ2-7; D is possibly TRBD1 (5 bases). The germline V and J ends were trimmed by 0 bases and 8 bases, with 15 bases remaining between them. Germline V gene data show CDR1 as SGHRS and CDR2 as YFSETQ. The CDR3 has 14 amino acids. The CDR3 here is CASSLEQAAPKQYF. The CDR3 coding sequence is TGCGCCAGCAGCTTGGAACAGGCCGCACCTAAGCAGTACTTC.

The chain couples TRBV5-5 to TRBJ2-7; the match to TRBD1 covers 8 bases. V was pared by 4 bases and J by 1 base, with 4 bases of the junction left unmatched. The CDR3 sequence is 14 residues long. CDR1 SGHKS and CDR2 YYEKEE come from the germline V gene (reference sequence). CDR3 residues: CASSPGQGSYEQYF. DNA for the CDR3: TGTGCCAGCAGCCCCGGACAGGGATCCTACGAGCAGTACTTC.

V usage is TRBV29-1 and J usage is TRBJ2-7; TRBD2 matches at 10 bases. This CDR3 comprises 12 residues. The V gene end was trimmed by 7 bases and the J gene end by 6 bases; junction bases not matched to a gene: 6. CDR1 SQVTM and CDR2 ANQGSEA come from the germline V gene. The CDR3 reads CSARTSGTEQYF. The CDR3 DNA reads TGCAGCGCCCGGACTAGCGGCACCGAGCAGTACTTC.

This sequence joins TRBV9 and TRBJ2-5; 12 bases match TRBD2. The CDR3 has 18 amino acids. Germline V CDR1 and CDR2: SGDLS, YYNGEE. V lost 0 bases, J lost 5 bases, and 11 bases stayed unmatched. In DNA form, the CDR3 reads TGTGCCAGCAGCGTAGCCCCTAGCGGGAGGGCCTTATGGGAGACCCAGTACTTC. Amino acids: CASSVAPSGRALWETQYF.

This rearrangement joins TRBV29-1 to TRBJ2-3, with TRBD2 identical over 7 bases. Germline CDR1 reads SQVTM; CDR2 reads ANQGSEA. The CDR3 runs to 13 residues. V shed 6 bases and J 2 bases; nucleotides not matched to a gene: 5. CDR3 nucleotides: TGCAGCGTGGGGGGACTAAACACAGATACGCAGTATTTT. It is translated as CSVGGLNTDTQYF.

The rearrangement joins TRBV6-1 to TRBJ2-3; tentatively, D is TRBD1 (6 bases). The CDR3 has 14 amino acids. Germline CDR1 reads MNHNS; CDR2 reads SASEGT. Deletions cut 7 bases from V and 4 bases from J, with 15 bases between. Here the CDR3 DNA reads TGTGCCAGCAAGCCAGGGGTACGAGCAGATACGCAGTATTTT. Its protein is CASKPGVRADTQYF.

V and J are TRBV6-5 and TRBJ1-4; TRBD1 aligns across 7 bases. CDR3 size: 14 residues. Germline V lookup: CDR1 MNHEY, CDR2 SVGAGI. The junction had 12 bases not matched to a gene; V was cut back by 7 bases and J by 10 bases. The CDR3 DNA sequence: TGTGCCAGCACCGAAGACAGGGCTGTTGGAAAACTGTTTTTT. Protein sequence: CASTEDRAVGKLFF.

This clone was counted only a few times. V gene TRBV6-5 combines with J gene TRBJ2-1, with 9 nucleotides matching TRBD1. Germline CDR1 and CDR2: MNHEY and SVGAGI. This CDR3 contains 14 residues. Unmatched junction bases numbered 0, after V lost 6 bases and J lost 0 bases. The CDR3 is CASRGQGSYNEQFF. The CDR3 DNA reads TGTGCCAGCAGGGGACAGGGCTCCTACAATGAGCAGTTCTTC.

This clone has a single count. The CDR3 reads CASSPSEQGVRSGNQPQHF. CDR3 sequence (DNA): TGTGCCAGCTCACCATCCGAACAGGGAGTCCGCTCGGGCAATCAGCCCCAGCATTTT. The V and J genes are TRBV18 and TRBJ1-5, with TRBD1 as a possible D gene (6 bases). This CDR3 has 19 amino acids. The V end was cut by 2 bases, the J end by 2 bases, with 22 bases between. In germline, CDR1 is KGHSH, CDR2 LQKENI.

The gene calls are TRBV10-3 and TRBJ2-7; TRBD1 matches 8 bases. The V segment lost 11 bases and the J segment 3 bases; nucleotides outside the gene matches: 9. Germline CDR1 ENHRY, CDR2 SYGVKD. The length of the CDR3 is 13 residues. The CDR3: CALSPGQGYEQYF. CDR3 sequence (DNA): TGTGCCCTATCTCCTGGACAGGGCTACGAGCAGTACTTC.

This clone was seen a few times. The CDR3 sequence is CASSDPGQGRGNTIYF. The CDR3 region has the DNA TGTGCCAGCAGTGATCCGGGACAGGGTAGAGGAAACACCATATATTTT. The chain couples TRBV2 to TRBJ1-3; 9 nucleotides agree with TRBD1. With 3 bases clipped from V and 4 bases from J, the junction kept 7 bases outside the gene matches. Germline V gene lookup returns CDR1 SNHLY and CDR2 FYNNEI. The CDR3 has 16 residues.

The chain's CDR3 is CAISEPGLAGGAGELFF. The CDR3, as DNA: TGTGCCATCAGTGAGCCGGGACTAGCGGGAGGAGCCGGGGAGCTGTTTTTT. J is TRBJ2-2 and V is TRBV10-3, with TRBD2 matching 15 bases. The CDR3 totals 17 residues. Germline trimming cut 2 bases from V and 6 bases from J; bases unmatched to any gene: 4. Per germline, CDR1 ENHRY and CDR2 SYGVKD.

There are a few counts of this clone. The chain carries TRBV19 and TRBJ2-1; a possible D gene is TRBD1 (6 bases). Between the trimmed V and J ends, which lost 10 bases and 8 bases, there was a span of 18 bases. The CDR3 has 13 residues. Germline values: CDR1 LNHDA, CDR2 SQIVND (reference sequence). CDR3 protein: CATKGPGVDEQFF. DNA of the CDR3: TGTGCCACAAAAGGACCAGGGGTGGATGAGCAGTTCTTC.

This chain links TRBV7-9 with TRBJ2-1, with TRBD2 as a possible D gene (6 bases). The CDR3 is 17 amino acids. Germline CDR1 reads SEHNR; CDR2 reads FQNEAQ (reference sequence). Trimming cost V 5 bases and J 0 bases, with 17 bases left between them. The CDR3 sequence: CASSEMGLGSSYNEQFF. The CDR3 region has the DNA TGTGCCAGCAGCGAAATGGGACTGGGGAGCTCCTACAATGAGCAGTTCTTC.

CDR3 nucleotide sequence: TGTGCCAGCAGCTTGGTAGGCGGGAGGGTTTCCTACGAGCAGTACTTC. It is translated as CASSLVGGRVSYEQYF. This sequence joins TRBV5-6 and TRBJ2-5; TRBD2 matches 9 bases. The assigned J gene may be wrong: the sequence end matches TRBJ2-7 better. Germline V gene lookup returns CDR1 SGHDT and CDR2 YYEEEE. This CDR3 contains 16 residues.

The chain carries TRBV19 and TRBJ2-1; D is unresolved. The CDR3 sequence is 15 residues long. V lost 6 bases to trimming and J lost 0 bases, with 12 bases between them. Germline V gives CDR1 LNHDA, CDR2 SQIVND (reference sequence). The CDR3 DNA reads as TGTGCCAGTAGATCAAGCGCTAGCTCCTACAATGAGCAGTTCTTC. It yields the protein CASRSSASSYNEQFF.

This chain links TRBV15 with TRBJ2-1, with 8 bases aligning to TRBD1. Germline-derived CDR1 and CDR2 are LNHNV and YYDKDF (reference sequence). V shed 0 bases, J shed 8 bases, and the junction held 9 bases outside the gene matches. The CDR3 contains 16 residues. CDR3 amino acids: CATSRDFWTGSDEQFF. CDR3 nucleotide sequence: TGTGCCACCAGCAGAGACTTTTGGACAGGGTCCGATGAGCAGTTCTTC.

This clone was counted only a few times. The CDR3 DNA is TGCAGCGTAGGGACAGGGGGCGGGACTGAAGCTTTCTTT. Encoded protein: CSVGTGGGTEAFF. The chain uses TRBV29-1 and TRBJ1-1; 12 nucleotides line up with TRBD1. The CDR3 totals 13 residues. V lost 6 bases, J lost 5 bases, and 4 bases stayed unmatched. The germline CDR1 and CDR2 sequences are SQVTM and ANQGSEA.